This T cell receptor (beta chain) was identified in a study of T-cell memory formation after mild COVID-19. TCRdb passed the 5' RACE reads through MiXCR, listing each CDR3 protein once. Of a few hundred thousand distinct CDR3 sequences in the sample, around 24% were seen once. Germline trimming cut 5 bases from V and 9 bases from J; bases unmatched to any gene: 10. Per germline, CDR1 PRHDT and CDR2 FYEKMQ (reference sequence). The CDR3 sequence is 16 residues long. Material for sequencing was PBMCs or a T cell subset sorted from them (not recorded which). This rearrangement joins TRBV13 to TRBJ2-1, with 13 bases fitting TRBD2. This receptor was identified in an adult woman who had mild COVID-19 (a few samples of this study predate the infection). Cell type and time point are not known. In DNA, the CDR3 is TGTGCCAGCAGCCAAACTTCCGGGACTAGCGGGATTGAGCAGTTCTTC. It specifies CASSQTSGTSGIEQFF.